This T cell receptor (beta chain) was identified during a study of resident and recirculating memory T cells in vitiligo. Whole-study context: Epidermis came from shave biopsies of lesional and nonlesional sites, plus PBMCs. Study-level findings and limits: No single dominant TCR clone appeared; lesion clonality varied.

Sequenced by immunoSEQ multiplex PCR; TCRdb stores in-frame clones only, minus some. The sample consists of tens of thousands of clones, under 95% of them appearing once. V was clipped by 3 bases and J by 4 bases; unmatched bases: 11. Germline V CDR1 and CDR2: MNHEY, SMNVEV (reference sequence). The CDR3 spans 19 residues. A note on this clone: The target antigen is unknown.

The receptor comes from a male donor with vitiligo. The chain uses TRBV27 and TRBJ2-1; 14 bases agree with TRBD2. The sample comprised blood. CDR3 DNA: TGTGCCAGCAGTTTTTCCGGGACTAGCGGGAGAGGGGAATACAATGAGCAGTTCTTC. It yields the protein CASSFSGTSGRGEYNEQFF.